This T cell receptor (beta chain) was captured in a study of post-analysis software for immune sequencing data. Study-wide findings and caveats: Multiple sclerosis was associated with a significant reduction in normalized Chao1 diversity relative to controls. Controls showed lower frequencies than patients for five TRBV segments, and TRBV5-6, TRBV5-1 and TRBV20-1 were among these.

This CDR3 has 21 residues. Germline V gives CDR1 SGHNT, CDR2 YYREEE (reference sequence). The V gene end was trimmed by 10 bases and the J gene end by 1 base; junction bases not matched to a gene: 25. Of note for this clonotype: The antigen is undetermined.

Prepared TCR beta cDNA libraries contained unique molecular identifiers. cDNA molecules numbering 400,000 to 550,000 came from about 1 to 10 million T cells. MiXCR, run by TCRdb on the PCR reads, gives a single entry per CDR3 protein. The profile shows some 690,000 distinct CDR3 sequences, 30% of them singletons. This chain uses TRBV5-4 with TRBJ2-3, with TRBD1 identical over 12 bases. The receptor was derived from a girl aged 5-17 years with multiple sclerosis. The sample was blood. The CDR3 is CAPWTPTGTGGVKDGTDTQYF. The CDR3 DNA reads TGTGCCCCCTGGACCCCGACGGGGACAGGGGGCGTGAAGGATGGCACAGATACGCAGTATTTT.